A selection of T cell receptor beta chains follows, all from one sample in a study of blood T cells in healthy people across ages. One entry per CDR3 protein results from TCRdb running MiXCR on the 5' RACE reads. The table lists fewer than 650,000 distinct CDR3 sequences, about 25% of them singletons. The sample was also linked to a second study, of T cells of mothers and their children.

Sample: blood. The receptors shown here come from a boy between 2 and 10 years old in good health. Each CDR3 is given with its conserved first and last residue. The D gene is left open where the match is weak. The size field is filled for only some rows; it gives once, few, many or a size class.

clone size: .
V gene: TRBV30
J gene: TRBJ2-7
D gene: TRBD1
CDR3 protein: CALQGEDYEQYF
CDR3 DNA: TGTGCCTTACAGGGGGAAGACTACGAGCAGTACTTC

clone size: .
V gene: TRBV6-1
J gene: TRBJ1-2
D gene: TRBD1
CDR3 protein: CASTNRGNYGYTF
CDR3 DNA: TGTGCCAGCACCAACAGGGGCAACTATGGCTACACCTTC

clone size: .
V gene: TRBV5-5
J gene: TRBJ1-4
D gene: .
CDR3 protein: CASSFWDRREKLFF
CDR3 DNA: TGTGCCAGCAGCTTCTGGGACCGGCGGGAAAAACTGTTTTTT

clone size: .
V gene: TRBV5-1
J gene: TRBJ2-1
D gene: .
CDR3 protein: CASSLAGVATAEQFF
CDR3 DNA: TGCGCCAGCAGCTTGGCCGGAGTAGCGACTGCCGAGCAGTTCTTC

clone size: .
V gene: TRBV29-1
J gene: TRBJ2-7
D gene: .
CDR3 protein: CSVTGLANEQYF
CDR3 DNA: TGCAGCGTCACGGGTCTCGCAAACGAGCAGTACTTC

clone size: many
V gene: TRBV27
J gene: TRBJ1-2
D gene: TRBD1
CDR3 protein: CASSPQGSYGYTF
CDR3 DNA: TGTGCCAGCAGTCCACAGGGGTCCTATGGCTACACCTTC

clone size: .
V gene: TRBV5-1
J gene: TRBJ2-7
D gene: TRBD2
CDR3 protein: CASGIAGGYEQYF
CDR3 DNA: TGCGCCAGCGGTATAGCGGGAGGATACGAGCAGTACTTC

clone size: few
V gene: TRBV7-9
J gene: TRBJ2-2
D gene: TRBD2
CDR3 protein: CASSRAGTSGANTGELFF
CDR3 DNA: TGTGCCAGCAGCAGGGCCGGGACTAGCGGGGCGAACACCGGGGAGCTGTTTTTT

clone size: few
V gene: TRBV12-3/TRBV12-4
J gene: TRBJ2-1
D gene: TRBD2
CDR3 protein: CVSSFGTSAFF
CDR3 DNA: TGTGTCAGCAGTTTTGGGACTAGCGCCTTCTTC

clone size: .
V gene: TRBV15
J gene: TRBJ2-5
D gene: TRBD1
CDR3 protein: CATSKRTGAETQYF
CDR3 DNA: TGTGCCACCAGCAAAAGGACAGGGGCGGAGACCCAGTACTTC

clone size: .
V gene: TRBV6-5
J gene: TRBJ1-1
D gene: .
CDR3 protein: CASSYSVGGALGTEAFF
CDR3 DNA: TGTGCCAGCAGTTACTCGGTGGGGGGCGCGTTGGGCACTGAAGCTTTCTTT

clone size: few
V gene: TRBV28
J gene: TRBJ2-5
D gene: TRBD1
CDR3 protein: CASRPRQGQDQETQYF
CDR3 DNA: TGTGCCAGCAGGCCCCGACAGGGACAGGACCAAGAGACCCAGTACTTC

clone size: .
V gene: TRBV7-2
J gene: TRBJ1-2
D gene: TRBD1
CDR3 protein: CASSKDRVSGYTF
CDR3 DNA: TGTGCCAGCAGCAAAGACAGGGTTAGCGGCTACACCTTC

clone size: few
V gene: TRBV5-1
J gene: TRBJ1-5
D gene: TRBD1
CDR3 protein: CASSPGQGDQPQHF
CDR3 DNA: TGCGCCAGCAGCCCTGGACAGGGGGATCAGCCCCAGCATTTT

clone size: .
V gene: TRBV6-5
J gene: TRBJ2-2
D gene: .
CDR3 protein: CASRLLGTGELFF
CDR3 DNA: TGTGCCAGCAGACTCCTCGGCACCGGGGAGCTGTTTTTT

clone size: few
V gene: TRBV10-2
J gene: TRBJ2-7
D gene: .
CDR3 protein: CASSEIPIEGQYF
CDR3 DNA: TGCGCCAGCAGTGAGATTCCGATCGAAGGGCAGTACTTC

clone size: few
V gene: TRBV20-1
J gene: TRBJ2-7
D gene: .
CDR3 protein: CSAGPGGRSHSYEQYF
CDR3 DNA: TGCAGTGCAGGGCCTGGGGGGAGGTCACACTCCTACGAGCAGTACTTC

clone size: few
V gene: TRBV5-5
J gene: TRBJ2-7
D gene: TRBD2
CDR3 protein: CASSPGLADSYEQYF
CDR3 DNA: TGTGCCAGCAGCCCCGGACTAGCGGACTCCTACGAGCAGTACTTC

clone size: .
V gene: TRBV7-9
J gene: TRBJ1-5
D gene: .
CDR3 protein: CASSEVGIQPQHF
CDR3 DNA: TGTGCCAGCAGCGAGGTGGGAATTCAGCCCCAGCATTTT

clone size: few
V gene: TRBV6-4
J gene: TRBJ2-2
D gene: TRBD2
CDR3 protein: CASSDPSSGIGELFF
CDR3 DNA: TGTGCCAGCAGTGACCCGTCTAGCGGGATTGGGGAGCTGTTTTTT

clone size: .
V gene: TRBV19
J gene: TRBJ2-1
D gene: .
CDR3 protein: CASTFTTGRKYNEQFF
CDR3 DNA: TGTGCCAGTACCTTTACGACGGGACGGAAATACAATGAGCAGTTCTTC

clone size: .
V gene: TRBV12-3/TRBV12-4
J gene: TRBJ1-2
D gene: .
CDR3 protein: CASNRASYGYTF
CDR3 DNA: TGTGCCAGTAACAGGGCCTCCTATGGCTACACCTTC

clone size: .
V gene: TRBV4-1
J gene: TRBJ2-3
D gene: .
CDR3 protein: CASSQEGGLAIDTQYF
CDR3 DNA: TGCGCCAGCAGCCAAGAAGGCGGTCTAGCGATAGATACGCAGTATTTT

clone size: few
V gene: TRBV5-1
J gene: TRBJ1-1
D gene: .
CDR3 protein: CASSLGLQGSLGAFF
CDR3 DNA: TGCGCCAGCAGCTTGGGCCTACAGGGATCTCTGGGGGCTTTCTTT

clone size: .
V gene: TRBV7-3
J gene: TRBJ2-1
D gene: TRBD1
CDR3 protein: CASSRDRGLGEQFF
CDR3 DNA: TGTGCCAGCAGCCGGGACAGGGGGCTTGGTGAGCAGTTCTTC

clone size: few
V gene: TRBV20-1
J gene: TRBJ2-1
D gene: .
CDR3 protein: CSAEGAYNEQFF
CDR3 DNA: TGCAGTGCCGAGGGGGCCTACAATGAGCAGTTCTTC

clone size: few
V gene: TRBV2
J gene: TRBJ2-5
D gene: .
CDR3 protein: CASSEDPWGTQYF
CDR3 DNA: TGTGCCAGCAGCGAGGACCCGTGGGGGACCCAGTACTTC

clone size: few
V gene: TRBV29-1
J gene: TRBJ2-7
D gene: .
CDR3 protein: CSVRDVGGEQYF
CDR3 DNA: TGCAGCGTCAGGGACGTGGGTGGGGAGCAGTACTTC

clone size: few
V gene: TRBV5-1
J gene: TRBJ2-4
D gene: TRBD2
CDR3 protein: CASSPGTSGRAVSKNIQYF
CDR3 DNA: TGCGCCAGCAGCCCTGGGACTAGCGGGAGGGCCGTATCCAAAAACATTCAGTACTTC

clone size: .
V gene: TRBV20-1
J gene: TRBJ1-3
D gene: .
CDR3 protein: CSAARGPTGSGNTIYF
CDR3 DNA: TGCAGTGCAGCACGTGGGCCGACGGGCTCTGGAAACACCATATATTTT

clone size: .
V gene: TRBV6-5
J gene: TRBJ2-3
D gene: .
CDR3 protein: CASKTGRTTDTQYF
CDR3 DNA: TGTGCCAGCAAAACGGGCAGAACCACAGATACGCAGTATTTT

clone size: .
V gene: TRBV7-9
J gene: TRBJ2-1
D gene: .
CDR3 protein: CASSLGSTGLSGYNEQFF
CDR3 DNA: TGTGCCAGCAGCTTAGGTTCCACCGGACTATCGGGCTACAATGAGCAGTTCTTC

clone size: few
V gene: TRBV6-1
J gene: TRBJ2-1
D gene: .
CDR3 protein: CASRGGTSSYNEQFF
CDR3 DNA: TGTGCCAGCAGAGGTGGCACAAGCTCCTACAATGAGCAGTTCTTC

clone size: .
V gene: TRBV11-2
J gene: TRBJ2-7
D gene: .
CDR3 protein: CASSLRGGDYEQYF
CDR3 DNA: TGTGCCAGCAGCTTAAGAGGGGGAGACTACGAGCAGTACTTC

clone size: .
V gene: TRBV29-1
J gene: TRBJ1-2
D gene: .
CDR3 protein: CSAGPGPNYGYTF
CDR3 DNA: TGCAGCGCAGGTCCAGGCCCTAACTATGGCTACACCTTC

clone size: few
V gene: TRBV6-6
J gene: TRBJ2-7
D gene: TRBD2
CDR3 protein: CASSPGTSGTIYEQYF
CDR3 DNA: TGTGCCAGCAGCCCCGGGACTAGCGGGACTATCTACGAGCAGTACTTC

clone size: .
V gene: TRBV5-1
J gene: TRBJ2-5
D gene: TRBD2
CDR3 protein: CASSRTGGPQETQYF
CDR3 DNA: TGCGCCAGCAGTAGGACGGGAGGACCCCAAGAGACCCAGTACTTC

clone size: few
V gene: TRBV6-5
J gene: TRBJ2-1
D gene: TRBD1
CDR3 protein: CASSLVQGARSEQFF
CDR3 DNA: TGTGCCAGCAGTTTAGTACAGGGGGCGCGTAGCGAGCAGTTCTTC

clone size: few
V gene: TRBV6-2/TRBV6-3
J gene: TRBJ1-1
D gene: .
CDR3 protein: CASSYPAVNTEAFF
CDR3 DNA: TGTGCCAGCAGTTACCCGGCGGTGAACACTGAAGCTTTCTTT

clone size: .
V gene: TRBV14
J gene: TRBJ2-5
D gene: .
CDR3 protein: CASSPKGPSATQYF
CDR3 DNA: TGTGCCAGCAGCCCTAAGGGACCGTCAGCGACCCAGTACTTC

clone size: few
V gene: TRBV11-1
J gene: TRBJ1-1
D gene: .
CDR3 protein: CASSLSDRRAEAFF
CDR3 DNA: TGTGCCAGCAGCTTATCAGACAGGAGGGCTGAAGCTTTCTTT

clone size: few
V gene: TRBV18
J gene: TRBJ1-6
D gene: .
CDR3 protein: CASSAALDSPLHF
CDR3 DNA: TGTGCCAGCTCAGCTGCCCTGGATTCACCCCTCCACTTT

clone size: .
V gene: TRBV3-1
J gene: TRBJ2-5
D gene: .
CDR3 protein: CASSHSAELEETQYF
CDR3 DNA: TGTGCCAGCAGCCACTCAGCGGAGTTAGAAGAGACCCAGTACTTC

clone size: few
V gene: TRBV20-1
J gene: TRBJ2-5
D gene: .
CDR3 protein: CSARILPSETQYF
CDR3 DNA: TGCAGTGCTAGGATCCTTCCCAGTGAGACCCAGTACTTC

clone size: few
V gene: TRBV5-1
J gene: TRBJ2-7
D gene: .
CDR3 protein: CASSFPGPNYEQYF
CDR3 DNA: TGCGCCAGCAGCTTCCCGGGACCAAACTACGAGCAGTACTTC

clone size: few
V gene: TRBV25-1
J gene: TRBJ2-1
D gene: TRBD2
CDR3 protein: CASSGSGSKSYNEQFF
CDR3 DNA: TGTGCCAGCAGTGGTAGCGGGAGTAAGTCCTACAATGAGCAGTTCTTC